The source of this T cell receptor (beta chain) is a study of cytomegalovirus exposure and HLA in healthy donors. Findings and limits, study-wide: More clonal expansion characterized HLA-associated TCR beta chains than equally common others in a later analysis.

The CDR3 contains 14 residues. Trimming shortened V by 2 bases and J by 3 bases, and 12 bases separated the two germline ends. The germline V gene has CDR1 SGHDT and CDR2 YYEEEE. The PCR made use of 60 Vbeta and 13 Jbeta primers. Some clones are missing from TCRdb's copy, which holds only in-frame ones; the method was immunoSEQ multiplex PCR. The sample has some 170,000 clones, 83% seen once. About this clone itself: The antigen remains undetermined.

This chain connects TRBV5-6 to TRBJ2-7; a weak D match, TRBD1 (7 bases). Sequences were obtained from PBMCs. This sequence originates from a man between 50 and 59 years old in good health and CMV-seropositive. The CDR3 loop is CASSFPGGNYEQYF. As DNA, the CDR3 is TGTGCCAGCAGCTTCCCAGGGGGGAACTACGAGCAGTACTTC.